This T cell receptor (beta chain) appears in the sequencing data of a study of identical twins. Study findings and constraints: Models, which agreed with sharing between unrelated individuals, nonetheless underestimated the out-of-frame TCR alpha sharing seen in monozygotic twins. Analyses of zero insertions could be partly confounded by invariant MAIT and iNKT cells.

This clonotype was seen at least ten times. Its specificity is not known. The CDR3 contains 15 residues. Trimming took off 4 bases at V and 9 bases at J, with 17 bases between the two ends. Germline CDR1 and CDR2: SGHRS and YFSETQ. Via MiXCR, TCRdb re-called the 5' RACE reads, giving one row per CDR3 protein. The table includes about 700,000 distinct CDR3 sequences, around 5.7% detected once. The receptor's source is a man younger than 35 in good health. Sequenced: naive T cells sorted from blood. This sequence joins TRBV5-1 and TRBJ1-6; no reliable D call. DNA of the CDR3: TGCGCCAGCAGCATCCGACAAGCTACCAGTTCACCCCTCCACTTT. It codes for CASSIRQATSSPLHF.